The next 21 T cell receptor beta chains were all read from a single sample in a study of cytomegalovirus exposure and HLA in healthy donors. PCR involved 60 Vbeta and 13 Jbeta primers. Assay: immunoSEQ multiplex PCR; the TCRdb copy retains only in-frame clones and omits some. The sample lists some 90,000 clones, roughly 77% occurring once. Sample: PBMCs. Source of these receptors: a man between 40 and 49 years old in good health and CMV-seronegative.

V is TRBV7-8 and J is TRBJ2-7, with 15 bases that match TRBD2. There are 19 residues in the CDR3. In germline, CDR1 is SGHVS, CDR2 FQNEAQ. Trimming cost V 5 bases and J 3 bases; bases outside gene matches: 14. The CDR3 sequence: CASSPRRGLAGGESYEQYF. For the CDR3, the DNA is TGTGCCAGCAGCCCCAGAAGGGGACTAGCGGGGGGTGAGAGCTACGAGCAGTACTTC.

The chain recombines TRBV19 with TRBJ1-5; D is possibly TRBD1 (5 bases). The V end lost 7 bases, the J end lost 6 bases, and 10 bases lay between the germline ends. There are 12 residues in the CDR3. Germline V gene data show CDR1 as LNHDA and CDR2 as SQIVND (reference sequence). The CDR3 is CASKGSGQPQHF. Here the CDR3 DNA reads TGTGCCAGTAAGGGGTCTGGTCAGCCCCAGCATTTT.

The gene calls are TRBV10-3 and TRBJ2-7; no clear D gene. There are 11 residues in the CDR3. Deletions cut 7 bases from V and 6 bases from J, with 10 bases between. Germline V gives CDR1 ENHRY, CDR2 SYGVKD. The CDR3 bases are TGTGCCATCATGTCAGGCAGCGAGCAGTACTTC. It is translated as CAIMSGSEQYF.

The DNA for the CDR3 is TGTGCCATCAGTGACGCCCGGACAGTAACCACTGAAGCTTTCTTT. Translating it yields CAISDARTVTTEAFF. The chain combines TRBV10-3 with TRBJ1-1, with D perhaps matching TRBD1 (6 bases). The CDR3 has 15 residues. Deletions cut 3 bases from V and 4 bases from J, with 15 bases between. CDR1 and CDR2 from the germline V gene are ENHRY and SYGVKD.

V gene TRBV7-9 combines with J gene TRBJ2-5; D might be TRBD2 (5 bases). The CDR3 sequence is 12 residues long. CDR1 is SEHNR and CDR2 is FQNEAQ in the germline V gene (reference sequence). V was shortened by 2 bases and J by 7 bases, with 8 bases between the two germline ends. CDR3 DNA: TGTGCCAGCAGCTTAAGAGAGGGGACCCAGTACTTC. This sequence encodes CASSLREGTQYF.

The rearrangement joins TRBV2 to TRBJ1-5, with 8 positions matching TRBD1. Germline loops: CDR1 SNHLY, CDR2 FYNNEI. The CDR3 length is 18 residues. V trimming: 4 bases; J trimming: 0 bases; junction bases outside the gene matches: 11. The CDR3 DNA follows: TGTGCCAGCAGTGGGCGGACAGGGATGGGTTATAGCAATCAGCCCCAGCATTTT. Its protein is CASSGRTGMGYSNQPQHF. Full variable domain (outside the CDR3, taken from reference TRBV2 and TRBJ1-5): EPEVTQTPSHQVTQMGQEVILRCVPISNHLYFYWYRQILGQKVEFLVSFYNNEISEKSEIFDDQFSVERPDGSNFTLKIRSTKLEDSAMYFCASSGRTGMGYSNQPQHFGDGTRLSIL.

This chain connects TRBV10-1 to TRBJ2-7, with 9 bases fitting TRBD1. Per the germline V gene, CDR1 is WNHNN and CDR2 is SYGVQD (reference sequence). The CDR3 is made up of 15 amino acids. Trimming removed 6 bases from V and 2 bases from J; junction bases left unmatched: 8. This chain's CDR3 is CASSRGQGSTYEQYF. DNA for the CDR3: TGCGCCAGCAGCCGTGGACAGGGGTCTACCTACGAGCAGTACTTC.

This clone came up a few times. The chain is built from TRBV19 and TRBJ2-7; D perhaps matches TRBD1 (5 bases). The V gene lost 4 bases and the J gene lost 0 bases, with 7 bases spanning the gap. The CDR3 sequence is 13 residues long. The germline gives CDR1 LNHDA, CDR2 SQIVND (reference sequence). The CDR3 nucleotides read TGTGCCAGTAGTAGGACAATCTCCTACGAGCAGTACTTC. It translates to CASSRTISYEQYF.

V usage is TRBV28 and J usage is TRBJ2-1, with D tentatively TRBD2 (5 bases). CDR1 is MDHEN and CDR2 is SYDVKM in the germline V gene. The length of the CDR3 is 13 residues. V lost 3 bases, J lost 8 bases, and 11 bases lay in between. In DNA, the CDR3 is TGTGCCAGCAGTTTGGACTTCCTCGATGAGCAGTTCTTC. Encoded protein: CASSLDFLDEQFF.

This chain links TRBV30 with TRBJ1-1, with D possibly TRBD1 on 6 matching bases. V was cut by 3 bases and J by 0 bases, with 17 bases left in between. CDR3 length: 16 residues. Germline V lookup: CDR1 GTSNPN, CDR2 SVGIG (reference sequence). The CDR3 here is CAWSHRTALMNTEAFF. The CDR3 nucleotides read TGTGCCTGGAGCCACAGGACAGCTCTTATGAACACTGAAGCTTTCTTT.

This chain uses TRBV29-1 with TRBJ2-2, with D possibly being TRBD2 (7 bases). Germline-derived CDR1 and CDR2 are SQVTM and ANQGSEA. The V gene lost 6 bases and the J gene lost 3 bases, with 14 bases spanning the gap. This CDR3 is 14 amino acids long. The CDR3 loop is CSVRGGWDTGELFF. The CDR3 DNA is TGCAGCGTGAGGGGGGGGTGGGACACCGGGGAGCTGTTTTTT.

CDR3 protein: CASSSRTGHTDTQYF. The CDR3 DNA reads TGTGCCAGCAGCTCCCGGACAGGGCACACAGATACGCAGTATTTT. The chain couples TRBV9 to TRBJ2-3, with 8 bases matching TRBD1. The germline CDR1 and CDR2 sequences are SGDLS and YYNGEE. This CDR3 region has 15 residues. The V gene end was trimmed by 4 bases and the J gene end by 2 bases; junction bases not matched to a gene: 6.

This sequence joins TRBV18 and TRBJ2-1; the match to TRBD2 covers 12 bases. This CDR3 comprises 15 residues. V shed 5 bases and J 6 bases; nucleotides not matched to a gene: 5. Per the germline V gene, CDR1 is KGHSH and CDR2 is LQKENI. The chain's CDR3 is CASSSGTSGLNEQFF. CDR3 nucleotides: TGTGCCAGCTCATCCGGGACTAGCGGGCTCAATGAGCAGTTCTTC. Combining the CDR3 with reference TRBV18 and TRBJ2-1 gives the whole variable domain NAGVMQNPRHLVRRRGQEARLRCSPMKGHSHVYWYRQLPEEGLKFMVYLQKENIIDESGMPKERFSAEFPKEGPSILRIQQVVRGDSAAYFCASSSGTSGLNEQFFGPGTRLTVL.

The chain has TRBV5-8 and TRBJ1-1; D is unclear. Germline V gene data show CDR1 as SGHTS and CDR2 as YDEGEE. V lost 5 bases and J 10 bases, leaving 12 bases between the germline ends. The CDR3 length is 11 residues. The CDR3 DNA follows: TGTGCCAGCAGGAGGGTCTCGGGAGCTTTCTTT. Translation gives CASRRVSGAFF.

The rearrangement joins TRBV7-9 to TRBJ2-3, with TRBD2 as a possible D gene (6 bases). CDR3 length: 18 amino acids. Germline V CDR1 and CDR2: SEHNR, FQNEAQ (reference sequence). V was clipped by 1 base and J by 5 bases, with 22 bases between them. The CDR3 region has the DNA TGTGCCAGCAGCTTAGGGTTGGGGGGACTCTCAAGGGGAGATACGCAGTATTTT. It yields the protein CASSLGLGGLSRGDTQYF.

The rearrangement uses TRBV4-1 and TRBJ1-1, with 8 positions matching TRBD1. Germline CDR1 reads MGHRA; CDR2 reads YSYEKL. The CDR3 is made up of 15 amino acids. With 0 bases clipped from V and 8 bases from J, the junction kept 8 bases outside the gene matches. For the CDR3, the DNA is TGCGCCAGCAGCCAAGATTCTGAGTGGGACAGGGAAGCTTTCTTT. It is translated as CASSQDSEWDREAFF.

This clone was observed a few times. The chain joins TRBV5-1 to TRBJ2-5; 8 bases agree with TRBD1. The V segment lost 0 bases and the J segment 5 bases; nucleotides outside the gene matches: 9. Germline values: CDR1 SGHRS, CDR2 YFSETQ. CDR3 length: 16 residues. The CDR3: CASSLVPGQDGETQYF. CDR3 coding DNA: TGCGCCAGCAGCTTGGTCCCGGGACAGGATGGGGAGACCCAGTACTTC.

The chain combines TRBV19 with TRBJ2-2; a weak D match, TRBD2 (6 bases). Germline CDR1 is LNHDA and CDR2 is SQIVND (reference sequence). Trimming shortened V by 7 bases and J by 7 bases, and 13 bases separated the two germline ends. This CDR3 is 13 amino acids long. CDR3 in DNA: TGTGCCAGTACCCAGGCGGGGAACGGGGAGCTGTTTTTT. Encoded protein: CASTQAGNGELFF.

Written as DNA, the CDR3 is TGTGCCAGTAGTATAGATCCTCCAGGACTAGCCGCCTACAATGAGCAGTTCTTC. As protein: CASSIDPPGLAAYNEQFF. V usage is TRBV19 and J usage is TRBJ2-1; TRBD2 matches at 8 bases. The germline V gene has CDR1 LNHDA and CDR2 SQIVND (reference sequence). There are 18 residues in the CDR3. Losses at the gene ends were 0 bases for V and 2 bases for J; bases not matched to a gene: 9.

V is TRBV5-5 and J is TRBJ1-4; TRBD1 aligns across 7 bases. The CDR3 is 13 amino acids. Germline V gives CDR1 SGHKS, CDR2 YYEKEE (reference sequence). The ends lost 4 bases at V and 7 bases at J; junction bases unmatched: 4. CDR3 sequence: CASSTRDSEKLFF. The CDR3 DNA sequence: TGTGCCAGCAGCACCCGGGACAGTGAAAAACTGTTTTTT.

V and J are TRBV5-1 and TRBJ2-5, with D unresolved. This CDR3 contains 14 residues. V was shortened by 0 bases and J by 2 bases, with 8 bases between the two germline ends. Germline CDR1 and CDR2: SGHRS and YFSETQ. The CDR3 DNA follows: TGCGCCAGCAGCTTGGGTGGGCCTCAAGAGACCCAGTACTTC. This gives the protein CASSLGGPQETQYF.